This entry lists 28 T cell receptor beta chains sequenced from one sample in a study. TCRdb called the RT-PCR reads again in MiXCR, with one record for every CDR3 protein. This table has about 700,000 distinct CDR3 sequences, around 14% appearing once. The source material was memory CD4+ T cells from blood. The receptors here all came from a female donor in good health, serving as a healthy control.

Here the CDR3 DNA reads TGCAGTGCTAGAGAGACTAGCGGGAGGGCCCTCGGGAGGTTCTTC. The encoded protein is CSARETSGRALGRFF. The chain uses TRBV20-1 and TRBJ2-1; TRBD2 agrees at 14 bases. The V gene's germline CDR1 is DFQATT and CDR2 SNEGSKA (reference sequence). J gave up 15 bases and V 0 bases, and 10 bases lay outside the gene matches. The CDR3 has 15 amino acids.

The chain carries TRBV7-9 and TRBJ2-7, with a weak D call TRBD2 (5 bases). The V gene's germline CDR1 is SEHNR and CDR2 FQNEAQ (reference sequence). Trimming removed 1 base from V and 0 bases from J, with 13 bases in between. The CDR3 sequence is 16 residues long. CDR3 sequence reads: CASSLDTTGISYEQYF. As DNA, the CDR3 is TGTGCCAGCAGCTTAGACACAACGGGAATCTCCTACGAGCAGTACTTC.

The chain uses TRBV2 and TRBJ1-5; D perhaps matches TRBD1 (5 bases). The CDR3 runs 14 residues. Germline loops: CDR1 SNHLY, CDR2 FYNNEI. V gave up 4 bases and J gave up 7 bases, with 14 bases separating them. The CDR3 nucleotides are TGTGCCAGCAGTGTTGAGGGGCTGGGGCAGCCCCAGCATTTT. It is translated as CASSVEGLGQPQHF. The variable domain in full, with the rest retrieved from reference TRBV2 and TRBJ1-5, is EPEVTQTPSHQVTQMGQEVILRCVPISNHLYFYWYRQILGQKVEFLVSFYNNEISEKSEIFDDQFSVERPDGSNFTLKIRSTKLEDSAMYFCASSVEGLGQPQHFGDGTRLSIL.

Notes on this clonotype: The junction and the germline gene differ at one end; a read error may be behind it. V and J are TRBV7-3 and TRBJ1-1; no definite D call. Germline V gives CDR1 SGHTA, CDR2 FQGTGA. CDR3 length: 13 residues. CDR3 DNA sequence: TGTGCCAGCAGCTTGCAGATGAAAACTGAAGCTTTCTTT. Its protein is CASSLQMKTEAFF.

This clonotype was counted only a few times. This chain links TRBV20-1 with TRBJ2-5; 8 bases match TRBD2. The germline gives CDR1 DFQATT, CDR2 SNEGSKA (reference sequence). The ends lost 3 bases at V and 4 bases at J; junction bases unmatched: 4. The CDR3 is 13 amino acids. CDR3 residues: CSASAAGGETQYF. CDR3 nucleotide sequence: TGCAGTGCTAGCGCTGCGGGGGGAGAGACCCAGTACTTC.

There are many counts of this clonotype. This chain joins TRBV20-1 and TRBJ1-5; D might be TRBD1 (5 bases). Trimming took 1 base from V and 1 from J, leaving 11 bases between them. Germline V gene data show CDR1 as DFQATT and CDR2 as SNEGSKA (reference sequence). CDR3 length: 15 residues. The CDR3 loop is CSARGIGGSNQPQHF. In DNA, the CDR3 is TGCAGTGCTAGAGGGATCGGGGGAAGCAATCAGCCCCAGCATTTT.

This chain links TRBV4-3 with TRBJ1-2, with D possibly TRBD1 on 5 matching bases. The CDR3 is made up of 16 amino acids. In germline, CDR1 is LGHNA, CDR2 YSLEER. Between the trimmed V and J ends, which lost 0 bases and 3 bases, there was a span of 14 bases. CDR3 protein: CASSQEMWQGYYGYTF. In DNA, the CDR3 is TGCGCCAGCAGCCAAGAGATGTGGCAGGGTTACTATGGCTACACCTTC.

V is TRBV9 and J is TRBJ1-5; D not certain. This CDR3 has 13 residues. Germline-derived CDR1 and CDR2 are SGDLS and YYNGEE. Trimming stripped 0 bases from V and 4 bases from J, with 5 bases between. CDR3 region: CASSVELNQPQHF. The CDR3 bases are TGTGCCAGCAGCGTAGAATTGAATCAGCCCCAGCATTTT.

Ten or more counts support this clonotype. The gene calls are TRBV20-1 and TRBJ1-6; maybe TRBD1 (5 bases). This CDR3 comprises 15 residues. The germline V gene encodes CDR1 DFQATT and CDR2 SNEGSKA (reference sequence). Trimming removed 5 bases from V and 8 bases from J, with 19 bases in between. CDR3 DNA: TGCAGTGCTCTTAGGCAGGGCGAACCCTATTCACCCCTCCACTTT. Its protein product is CSALRQGEPYSPLHF.

This clonotype was observed many times. V gene TRBV29-1 combines with J gene TRBJ2-5, with unresolved D. Trimming left V 6 bases short and J 8 bases short, with 13 bases between. Per the germline V gene, CDR1 is SQVTM and CDR2 is ANQGSEA. The CDR3 loop spans 11 amino acids. In nucleotides, the CDR3 is TGCAGCGTCGAGGATGGTAGCACCCAGTACTTC. Protein: CSVEDGSTQYF.

The V and J genes are TRBV6-1 and TRBJ2-1; no clear D. V shed 3 bases and J shed 8 bases, with 17 bases lying between them. Germline assignment: CDR1 MNHNS and CDR2 SASEGT. There are 15 residues in the CDR3. CDR3: CASSDLWIGNYEQFF. The CDR3 DNA follows: TGTGCCAGCAGTGATTTGTGGATAGGTAACTATGAGCAGTTCTTC.

V is TRBV12-3 or TRBV12-4 and J is TRBJ2-2; a weak D match, TRBD1 (6 bases). With 6 bases removed from V and 5 bases from J, the gap between germline ends came to 19 bases. CDR3 size: 16 residues. The CDR3, as DNA: TGTGCCAGCAGCTCAGATAGGACAGATTGGACCGGGGAGCTGTTTTTT. Amino acid sequence: CASSSDRTDWTGELFF.

This clonotype was counted many times. The gene calls are TRBV9 and TRBJ2-1; D is ambiguous. Trimming stripped 1 base from V and 6 bases from J, with 8 bases between. Germline CDR1 reads SGDLS; CDR2 reads YYNGEE. This CDR3 comprises 13 residues. CDR3 sequence: CASSVIHGNEQFF. CDR3 bases: TGTGCCAGCAGCGTAATTCACGGCAATGAGCAGTTCTTC.

The table lists this clonotype with a few counts. The chain links TRBV20-1 to TRBJ2-5; 9 nucleotides agree with TRBD2. The J segment lost 4 bases and the V segment lost 2 bases, leaving 17 bases of the junction unmatched. The germline gives CDR1 DFQATT, CDR2 SNEGSKA (reference sequence). This CDR3 has 18 residues. CDR3 amino acids: CSARKQAGSSGKRETQYF. The CDR3 DNA is TGCAGTGCTAGAAAGCAAGCCGGCTCTAGCGGGAAAAGAGAGACCCAGTACTTC.

J is TRBJ1-1 and V is TRBV24-1; 7 positions agree with TRBD1. In germline, CDR1 is KGHDR, CDR2 SFDVKD. This CDR3 contains 13 residues. Trimming took 11 bases from V and 6 from J; bases not matched to a gene: 11. CDR3 in amino acids: CAIQGQDSPEAFF. As DNA, the CDR3 is TGTGCCATCCAAGGACAGGATTCCCCTGAAGCTTTCTTT.

The gene calls are TRBV5-1 and TRBJ2-7, with 10 bases that match TRBD2. V was clipped by 2 bases and J by 4 bases; unmatched bases: 6. The germline V gene has CDR1 SGHRS and CDR2 YFSETQ. The CDR3 is made up of 15 amino acids. The CDR3 nucleotides read TGCGCCAGCAGCTTACTAGCGGGAAGTGAGTACGAGCAGTACTTC. Translated: CASSLLAGSEYEQYF.

This clonotype was seen more than once but under ten times. The chain uses TRBV6-5 and TRBJ2-7; 7 bases are a match to TRBD2. V trimming: 7 bases; J trimming: 1 base; junction bases outside the gene matches: 13. CDR1 and CDR2 (germline): MNHEY, SVGAGI. This CDR3 contains 16 residues. The CDR3 region has the DNA TGTGCCAGCACCCCACTAAGCGGGATGGGGTCCTACGAGCAGTACTTC. As protein: CASTPLSGMGSYEQYF.

This clonotype was seen many times. The chain recombines TRBV12-3 or TRBV12-4 with TRBJ2-1; D not certain. CDR3 length: 12 amino acids. V lost 1 base, J lost 7 bases, and 5 bases lay in between. The CDR3 loop is CASSLVQNEQFF. CDR3 DNA: TGTGCCAGCAGTTTAGTCCAGAATGAGCAGTTCTTC.

This clonotype was picked up a small number of times. The chain recombines TRBV6-5 with TRBJ2-7; D is perhaps TRBD1 (6 bases). Trimming cost V 10 bases and J 7 bases, with 14 bases left between them. The CDR3 covers 11 residues. Germline loops: CDR1 MNHEY, CDR2 SVGAGI. CDR3 residues: CATRQAWEQYF. Written as DNA, the CDR3 is TGTGCCACTAGACAGGCGTGGGAGCAGTACTTC.

This chain connects TRBV6-2 or TRBV6-3 to TRBJ2-3; a possible D gene is TRBD2 (6 bases). This CDR3 comprises 17 residues. The ends were cut back, 2 bases at V and 1 base at J, with 16 bases in the middle. Germline lookup yields CDR1 MNHEY and CDR2 SVGEGT. CDR3 nucleotides: TGTGCCAGCAGTTACCCCGGCAGCGGGTGGGGCACAGATACGCAGTATTTT. It codes for CASSYPGSGWGTDTQYF.

This clonotype was counted ten times or more. CDR3 amino acids: CATSDLIDRYNSPLHF. CDR3 coding DNA: TGTGCCACCAGTGATTTGATCGACAGGTATAATTCACCCCTCCACTTT. The V and J genes are TRBV24-1 and TRBJ1-6, with D tentatively TRBD1 (6 bases). CDR1 and CDR2 from the germline V gene are KGHDR and SFDVKD. Trimming removed 0 bases at V and 4 bases at J, with 9 bases between. This CDR3 has 16 amino acids.

This clonotype was found a few times. This chain joins TRBV3-1 and TRBJ1-2, with 8 nucleotides matching TRBD1. The V gene end was trimmed by 4 bases and the J gene end by 7 bases; junction bases not matched to a gene: 11. There are 15 residues in the CDR3. Germline lookup yields CDR1 LGHDT and CDR2 YNNKEL (reference sequence). The CDR3 nucleotides read TGTGCCAGCAGCCTTACGGACAGGGCGGAAGGTGGCTACACCTTC. Its protein product is CASSLTDRAEGGYTF.

This clonotype was found a few times. J is TRBJ2-5 and V is TRBV7-2; possibly TRBD2 for D (6 bases). V was pared by 4 bases and J by 4 bases, with 10 bases between. The CDR3 is 13 residues long. The V gene's germline CDR1 is SGHTA and CDR2 FQGNSA. CDR3 region: CASSSNGGETQYF. CDR3 DNA sequence: TGTGCCAGCAGCTCTAACGGGGGAGAGACCCAGTACTTC.

The genes are TRBV11-2 and TRBJ1-2; unclear D gene. Trimming left V 0 bases short and J 2 bases short, with 7 bases between. Per the germline V gene, CDR1 is SGHAT and CDR2 is FQNNGV. This CDR3 has 14 residues. CDR3 protein: CASSLDRLNYGYTF. The CDR3 coding sequence is TGTGCCAGCAGCTTAGATAGGCTGAACTATGGCTACACCTTC.

The CDR3 sequence is CASSSRGLEQYF. Written as DNA, the CDR3 is TGTGCCAGCAGCTCCAGGGGATTAGAGCAGTACTTC. The J gene is TRBJ2-7, the V gene TRBV5-6; D may be TRBD1 (6 bases). The V gene's germline CDR1 is SGHDT and CDR2 YYEEEE. Between the trimmed V and J ends, which lost 3 bases and 7 bases, there was a span of 11 bases. The CDR3 extends over 12 amino acids.

Many counts were recorded for this clonotype. This rearrangement joins TRBV6-5 to TRBJ1-6, with 7 bases that match TRBD1. This CDR3 is built from 16 residues. With 1 base clipped from V and 14 bases from J, the junction kept 14 bases outside the gene matches. Germline CDR1 is MNHEY and CDR2 is SVGAGI. CDR3 in amino acids: CASSYYSGTAFSALHF. In nucleotides, the CDR3 is TGTGCCAGCAGTTACTACTCCGGGACAGCCTTCTCAGCCCTCCACTTT.

The chain couples TRBV20-1 to TRBJ1-1; D is possibly TRBD1 (5 bases). CDR1 DFQATT and CDR2 SNEGSKA come from the germline V gene (reference sequence). The V end lost 8 bases, the J end lost 0 bases, and 13 bases lay between the germline ends. The CDR3 extends over 13 amino acids. DNA for the CDR3: TGCAGTCCGGGACGCGCTATGAACACTGAAGCTTTCTTT. It yields the protein CSPGRAMNTEAFF.

This clonotype was recorded at least ten times. The chain is built from TRBV9 and TRBJ2-2, with 9 bases that match TRBD2. This CDR3 is built from 18 residues. The V and J ends lost 6 bases and 4 bases, in that order; junction bases with no gene match: 16. CDR1 is SGDLS, CDR2 YYNGEE, per germline. The CDR3 is CASTSSSWREGITGELFF. The DNA for the CDR3 is TGTGCCAGCACCTCCTCCTCTTGGCGGGAGGGGATCACCGGGGAGCTGTTTTTT.